This entry concerns a single T cell receptor (beta chain). Its target is unknown. The source of the sample is a study of T cells in localized non-small cell lung cancer. The adjacent lung that was sampled lay at least 2 cm from the tumor margin and showed no atypia. Study observations and caveats: Adjacent lung had a median roughly 58 of the 100 largest tumor clones. There was higher T cell clonality in uninvolved adjacent lung than in tumor, and it was highest there.

V was cut by 6 bases and J by 4 bases, with 12 bases left in between. CDR3 size: 13 residues. Clones were sequenced by immunoSEQ multiplex PCR, and TCRdb holds only the in-frame ones, with some missing. The repertoire consists of about 1,800 clones, with 20% to 25% occurring once and the leading ten covering around 15%. The V and J genes are TRBV23-1 and TRBJ1-1; D call uncertain. TRBV23-1 falls under the ORF class, with uncertain function. The source material was normal lung tissue next to the tumor, sampled before any cancer treatment. This sequence was found in an older female donor with stage II lung adenocarcinoma. DNA of the CDR3: TGCGCCAGCAGAGAAAGGACGAGCACTGAAGCTTTCTTT. Translation gives CASRERTSTEAFF.